The T cell receptor (beta chain) described here comes from a study of blood T cell repertoires in COVID-19. Study-wide background: Acute and convalescent COVID-19 samples came from the United States, Italy and Spain. PBMCs, B-cell-depleted T cells, or T cells were the source of the cDNA or gDNA that made up the material.

In the authors' workflow: Amplification from reference gene primers served as the basis for estimated nucleated cell counts. The method was immunoSEQ multiplex PCR; TCRdb's version includes in-frame clones alone and lacks a portion of them. D and trimming come from the DNA, and the V and J calls and clone size come from that table. The table lists 50,000 to 80,000 clones, over 65% of them singletons, with 12% to 15% in the top ten. Trimming shortened V by 11 bases and J by 7 bases, and 17 bases separated the two germline ends. The length of the CDR3 is 13 residues. Germline CDR1 is LNHDA and CDR2 is SQIVND (reference sequence). Those enrolled in Seattle joined during active infection and were followed longitudinally afterward.

The receptor was isolated from a man between 60 and 75 years old with COVID-19, enrolled during active disease. V and J are TRBV19 and TRBJ2-2; D is perhaps TRBD2 (7 bases). Sequencing input: peripheral blood. Here the CDR3 DNA reads TGTGCCGGACGGCGGGGGCGGGACGGGGAGCTGTTTTTT. The encoded protein is CAGRRGRDGELFF.